This passage covers 14 T cell receptor beta chains from one sample sequenced in a study of cytomegalovirus exposure and HLA in healthy donors. The PCR was carried out with 60 Vbeta primers and 13 Jbeta primers. Repertoires were generated with immunoSEQ multiplex PCR, while TCRdb's copy carries only in-frame clones and drops some. The sample carries 150,000 to 200,000 clones, roughly four fifths recorded once. The sample was PBMCs. These receptors all stem from a woman in her forties or fifties in good health and CMV-seronegative.

This chain joins TRBV9 and TRBJ2-2; TRBD2 matches 7 bases. Germline V CDR1 and CDR2: SGDLS, YYNGEE. V was pared by 4 bases and J by 6 bases, with 9 bases of the junction left unmatched. This CDR3 has 15 amino acids. As DNA, the CDR3 is TGTGCCAGCAGCCTTGGACTAGAATTAGCCGGGGAGCTGTTTTTT. Its protein product is CASSLGLELAGELFF.

V gene TRBV14 combines with J gene TRBJ1-1; TRBD1 aligns across 10 bases. Germline V gene lookup returns CDR1 SGHDN and CDR2 FVKESK. CDR3 length equals 16 residues. Trimming cost V 4 bases and J 0 bases; bases outside gene matches: 5. The CDR3 loop is CASSLGTGAMNTEAFF. The CDR3 nucleotides are TGTGCCAGCAGCCTCGGGACAGGGGCCATGAACACTGAAGCTTTCTTT.

The V and J genes are TRBV7-2 and TRBJ2-1, with 10 bases lining up with TRBD1. V was clipped by 5 bases and J by 8 bases; unmatched bases: 9. This CDR3 has 15 residues. The germline V gene has CDR1 SGHTA and CDR2 FQGNSA. The CDR3 nucleotides are TGTGCCAGCAGCCAACCCGGGACAGGGGTTGATGAGCAGTTCTTC. It codes for CASSQPGTGVDEQFF.

The genes are TRBV4-2 and TRBJ2-7, with D possibly TRBD1 on 6 matching bases. Trimming took off 4 bases at V and 0 bases at J, with 10 bases between the two ends. The germline V gene encodes CDR1 LGHNA and CDR2 YNFKEQ. This CDR3 contains 14 residues. This CDR3 reads CASSPEDSSYEQYF. DNA of the CDR3: TGTGCCAGCAGCCCTGAGGACAGCTCCTACGAGCAGTACTTC.

The chain links TRBV4-3 to TRBJ2-7; 10 nucleotides agree with TRBD2. CDR1 LGHNA and CDR2 YSLEER come from the germline V gene. J lost 6 bases, V lost 0 bases, and 8 bases had no gene match. This CDR3 comprises 16 residues. The chain's CDR3 is CASSQDRASGGAEQYF. The CDR3 bases are TGCGCCAGCAGCCAAGATAGGGCTAGCGGGGGTGCCGAGCAGTACTTC.

The rearrangement links TRBV2 to TRBJ2-4; 7 bases match TRBD1. CDR1 SNHLY and CDR2 FYNNEI come from the germline V gene. Trimming removed 2 bases from V and 1 base from J; junction bases left unmatched: 2. The CDR3 is made up of 15 amino acids. The CDR3 DNA reads TGTGCCAGCAGTGAAATGGGACAGGCCAAAAACATTCAGTACTTC. Amino acids: CASSEMGQAKNIQYF. Using reference TRBV2 and TRBJ2-4 for the parts outside the CDR3, the full variable domain is EPEVTQTPSHQVTQMGQEVILRCVPISNHLYFYWYRQILGQKVEFLVSFYNNEISEKSEIFDDQFSVERPDGSNFTLKIRSTKLEDSAMYFCASSEMGQAKNIQYFGAGTRLSVL.

This sequence joins TRBV28 and TRBJ1-2; a possible D gene is TRBD1 (5 bases). The germline V gene has CDR1 MDHEN and CDR2 SYDVKM. The ends were cut back, 5 bases at V and 5 bases at J, with 9 bases in the middle. The CDR3 loop spans 12 amino acids. The CDR3 DNA reads TGTGCCAGCAGTCATGACAGTTATGGCTACACCTTC. It translates to CASSHDSYGYTF.

This clone was seen more than once but under ten times. The genes are TRBV15 and TRBJ1-5; D gene unclear. The CDR3 is made up of 12 amino acids. Germline CDR1 LNHNV, CDR2 YYDKDF (reference sequence). Trimming took off 1 base at V and 9 bases at J, with 7 bases between the two ends. The CDR3 region is CATSRAWLPQHF. CDR3 DNA sequence: TGTGCCACCAGCAGAGCATGGCTGCCCCAGCATTTT.

V gene TRBV25-1 combines with J gene TRBJ1-2; D is uncertain. CDR1 MGHDK and CDR2 SYGVNS come from the germline V gene. CDR3 size: 11 residues. The V and J ends lost 8 bases and 5 bases respectively, with 9 bases between them. The CDR3 loop reads CASVSGYGYTF. The CDR3 region has the DNA TGTGCCAGCGTATCGGGGTATGGCTACACCTTC.

The rearrangement uses TRBV11-2 and TRBJ2-7, with D unclear. The V end lost 5 bases, the J end lost 0 bases, and 5 bases lay between the germline ends. Germline V CDR1 and CDR2: SGHAT, FQNNGV. The CDR3 length is 12 residues. This chain's CDR3 is CASSASSYEQYF. The CDR3 coding sequence is TGTGCCAGCAGCGCCAGCTCCTACGAGCAGTACTTC. The full variable domain, rest sourced from reference TRBV11-2 and TRBJ2-7, is EAGVAQSPRYKIIEKRQSVAFWCNPISGHATLYWYQQILGQGPKLLIQFQNNGVVDDSQLPKDRFSAERLKGVDSTLKIQPAKLEDSAVYLCASSASSYEQYFGPGTRLTVT.

This sequence joins TRBV5-6 and TRBJ2-5; 7 nucleotides line up with TRBD1. The J segment lost 1 base and the V segment lost 0 bases, leaving 6 bases of the junction unmatched. Per germline, CDR1 SGHDT and CDR2 YYEEEE. The CDR3 loop spans 16 amino acids. The CDR3 sequence: CASSLVTTGSQETQYF. The CDR3 DNA reads TGTGCCAGCAGCTTGGTGACGACAGGGTCCCAAGAGACCCAGTACTTC.

The chain uses TRBV19 and TRBJ1-4; TRBD1 matches at 8 bases. The V gene end was trimmed by 7 bases and the J gene end by 5 bases; junction bases not matched to a gene: 6. CDR3 size: 14 residues. Germline lookup yields CDR1 LNHDA and CDR2 SQIVND (reference sequence). The CDR3 coding sequence is TGTGCCAGTACTCAGGGGGCATTGAATGAAAAACTGTTTTTT. This encodes CASTQGALNEKLFF.

This clone was observed a single time. The CDR3 sequence: CASSSGQSLYGYTF. The CDR3, as DNA: TGTGCCAGCAGTTCGGGACAGTCCCTCTATGGCTACACCTTC. This chain links TRBV6-5 with TRBJ1-2; 7 nucleotides align to TRBD1. J was trimmed by 4 bases and V by 4 bases; bases with no gene match: 6. CDR1 is MNHEY, CDR2 SVGAGI, per germline. The CDR3 spans 14 residues.

This clone was observed a few times. This chain uses TRBV5-1 with TRBJ1-6; D remains ambiguous. This CDR3 has 14 amino acids. Trimming took 0 bases from V and 7 from J, leaving 8 bases between them. Germline assignment: CDR1 SGHRS and CDR2 YFSETQ. In nucleotides, the CDR3 is TGCGCCAGCAGCTTGGCCGAAACAAATTCACCCCTCCACTTT. This translates into CASSLAETNSPLHF.